The present entry profiles one T cell receptor beta chain with its context. Its target is not known. The entry originates in a study of blood T cells in healthy people across ages. The germline CDR1 and CDR2 sequences are SQVTM and ANQGSEA. V gave up 5 bases and J gave up 5 bases, with 9 bases separating them. CDR3 length equals 11 residues. Study-level results: Unknown CMV status may confound age-related changes in expanded clones. Among long-lived donors, naive CD4+ cells were more numerous and diversity higher than in aged donors.

Next came a second PCR, run for about 7 to 12 cycles, which used a sample-barcoded 5' primer along with a J-beta primer mix. Through a template-switch adaptor with 12 random nucleotides, each cDNA molecule received a tag. TCRdb re-called the 5' RACE reads through MiXCR, storing one row per CDR3 protein. Among about 650,000 distinct CDR3 sequences listed, about 32% were seen once. The source of this sequence is a woman older than 75 in good health. V is TRBV29-1 and J is TRBJ2-5; no clear D gene. The sample consisted of blood. CDR3 DNA: TGCAGCGTTAATAACGGGGAGACCCAGTACTTC. It is translated as CSVNNGETQYF.